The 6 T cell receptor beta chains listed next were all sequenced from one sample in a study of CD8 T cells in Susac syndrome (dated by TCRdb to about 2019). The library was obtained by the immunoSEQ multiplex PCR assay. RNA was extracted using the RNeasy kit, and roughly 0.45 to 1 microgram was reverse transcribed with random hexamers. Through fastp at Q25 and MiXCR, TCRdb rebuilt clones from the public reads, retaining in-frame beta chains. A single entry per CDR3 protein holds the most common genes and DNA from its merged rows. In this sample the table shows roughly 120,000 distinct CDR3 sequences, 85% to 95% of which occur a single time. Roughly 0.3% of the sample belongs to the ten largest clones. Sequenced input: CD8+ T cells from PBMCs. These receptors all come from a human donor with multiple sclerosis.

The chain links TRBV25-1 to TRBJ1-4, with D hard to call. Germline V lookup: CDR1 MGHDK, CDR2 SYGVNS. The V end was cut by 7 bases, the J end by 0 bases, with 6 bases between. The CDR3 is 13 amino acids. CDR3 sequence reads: CASTFATNEKLFF. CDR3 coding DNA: TGTGCCAGCACGTTTGCAACTAATGAAAAACTGTTTTTT.

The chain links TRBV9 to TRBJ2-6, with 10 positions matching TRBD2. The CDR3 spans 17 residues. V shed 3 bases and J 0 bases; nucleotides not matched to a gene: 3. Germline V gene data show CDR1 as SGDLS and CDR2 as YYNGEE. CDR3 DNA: TGTGCCAGCAGCGCCGGGACTAGCGCCTCTGGGGCCAACGTCCTGACTTTC. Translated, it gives CASSAGTSASGANVLTF.

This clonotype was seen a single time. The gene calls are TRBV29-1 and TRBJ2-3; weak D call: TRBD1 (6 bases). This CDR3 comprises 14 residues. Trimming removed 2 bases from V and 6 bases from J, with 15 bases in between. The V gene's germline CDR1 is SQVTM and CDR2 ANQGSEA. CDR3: CSVELGAVSDTQYF. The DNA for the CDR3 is TGCAGCGTTGAACTGGGGGCGGTGAGCGATACGCAGTATTTT.

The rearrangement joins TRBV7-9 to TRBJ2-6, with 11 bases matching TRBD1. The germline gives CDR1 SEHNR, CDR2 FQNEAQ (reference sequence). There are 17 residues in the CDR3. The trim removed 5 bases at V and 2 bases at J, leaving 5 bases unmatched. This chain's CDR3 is CASSVGQGATGANVLTF. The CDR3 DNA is TGTGCCAGCAGCGTCGGACAGGGGGCAACTGGGGCCAACGTCCTGACTTTC.

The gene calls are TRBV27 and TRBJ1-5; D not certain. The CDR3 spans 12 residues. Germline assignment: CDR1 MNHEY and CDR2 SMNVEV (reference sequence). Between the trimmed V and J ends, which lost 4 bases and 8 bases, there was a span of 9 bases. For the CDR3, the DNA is TGTGCCAGCAGTTCCCGCGGAGAGCCCCAGCATTTT. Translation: CASSSRGEPQHF.

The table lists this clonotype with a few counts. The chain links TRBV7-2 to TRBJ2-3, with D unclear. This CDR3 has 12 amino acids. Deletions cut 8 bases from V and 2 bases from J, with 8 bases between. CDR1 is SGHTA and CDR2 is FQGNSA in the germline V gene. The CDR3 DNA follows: TGTGCCAGCCGTCCGTTCACAGATACGCAGTATTTT. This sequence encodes CASRPFTDTQYF.